Presented here are 2 T cell receptor beta chains from one specimen sequenced in a study of blood T cell repertoires in COVID-19 (dated by TCRdb to 2020 to 2022). Receptor libraries were prepared by the immunoSEQ multiplex PCR assay. The source is immuneACCESS, and TCRdb retained only in-frame sequences with V and J called. Part of the clones is not carried over; for the studies checked, unresolved V genes explain less than half of this, and the remainder is unexplained. In all, the sample holds roughly 100,000 clones, and approximately 80% of those were seen once. The ten largest clones take up around 12% of the sample. The sequenced material came from peripheral blood. These receptors were taken from a human donor in a cohort sampled during active COVID-19.

This clone was seen only a few times. The V gene is TRBV19, the J gene TRBJ1-5, with TRBD1 matching over 7 bases. CDR1 and CDR2 from the germline V gene are LNHDA and SQIVND (reference sequence). Trimming cost V 6 bases and J 3 bases; bases outside gene matches: 11. This CDR3 spans 16 amino acids. CDR3 sequence (DNA): TGTGCCAGTAGCCCCTCGGCCAGGGGGATCAATCAGCCCCAGCATTTT. This codes for CASSPSARGINQPQHF.

This chain links TRBV5-1 with TRBJ1-1; tentatively, D is TRBD1 (5 bases). The V gene's germline CDR1 is SGHRS and CDR2 YFSETQ. With 4 bases removed from V and 4 bases from J, the gap between germline ends came to 11 bases. This CDR3 is built from 13 residues. The CDR3 region is CASSAQGSTEAFF. DNA of the CDR3: TGCGCCAGCAGCGCCCAGGGTTCCACTGAAGCTTTCTTT.